The rows below give T cell receptor beta chains drawn from one sample of a study of blood T cell repertoires in COVID-19. Generated by immunoSEQ multiplex PCR, the TCRdb table keeps only in-frame clones and is missing some. The sample contains 300,000 to 450,000 clones, about 89% of which appear only once. The sequenced sample consisted of peripheral blood. The receptors were gathered from a woman aged 25 to 39 with COVID-19, enrolled during active disease. Both conserved end residues are part of each CDR3. Fields, in order: CDR3 DNA, CDR3 protein, J gene, clone size, V gene, D gene. D genes are given only for firm matches. Size tells how often a clone was seen (once, few, many) or the class of an expanded clone, and some rows leave it out.

CDR3 DNA: TGTGCCAGCAGACAGGGCTCCAATCAGCCCCAGCATTTT; CDR3 protein: CASRQGSNQPQHF; J gene: TRBJ1-5; clone size: .; V gene: TRBV28; D gene: .
CDR3 DNA: TGTGCCAGCAGTGAACCTGGCACAGATACGCAGTATTTT; CDR3 protein: CASSEPGTDTQYF; J gene: TRBJ2-3; clone size: .; V gene: TRBV2; D gene: .
CDR3 DNA: TGTGCCGGCCGGGACAGGGGCTCCTACGAGCAGTACTTC; CDR3 protein: CAGRDRGSYEQYF; J gene: TRBJ2-7; clone size: .; V gene: TRBV2; D gene: TRBD1
CDR3 DNA: TGCAGTGCTAGTGAGGGACTAGCGGGAGTCGGTTATGAGCAGTTCTTC; CDR3 protein: CSASEGLAGVGYEQFF; J gene: TRBJ2-1; clone size: .; V gene: TRBV20-1; D gene: TRBD2
CDR3 DNA: TGTGCCAGTAACAGGGGCGGACATTATGGCTACACCTTC; CDR3 protein: CASNRGGHYGYTF; J gene: TRBJ1-2; clone size: .; V gene: TRBV19; D gene: TRBD1
CDR3 DNA: TGTGCCAGTAGCACAAGGACTAGCGGACAGGCGCCCTACGAGCAGTACTTC; CDR3 protein: CASSTRTSGQAPYEQYF; J gene: TRBJ2-7; clone size: .; V gene: TRBV19; D gene: TRBD2
CDR3 DNA: TGCGCCAGCAGCTTGGGAAGGGGCTCTGGAAACACCATATATTTT; CDR3 protein: CASSLGRGSGNTIYF; J gene: TRBJ1-3; clone size: .; V gene: TRBV5-1; D gene: .
CDR3 DNA: TGTGCCAGCAGCAAAGTTGTGGGGAGGGAACGATCTTACGAGCAGTACTTC; CDR3 protein: CASSKVVGRERSYEQYF; J gene: TRBJ2-7; clone size: once; V gene: TRBV21-1; D gene: .
CDR3 DNA: TGTGCCAGCAGCTTGGGCCATAGCGGGAAGGGGGAGACCCAGTACTTC; CDR3 protein: CASSLGHSGKGETQYF; J gene: TRBJ2-5; clone size: .; V gene: TRBV5-4; D gene: TRBD2
CDR3 DNA: TGTGCCAGCAGCTTGGGGGGGAGGGCGACAGATACGCAGTATTTT; CDR3 protein: CASSLGGRATDTQYF; J gene: TRBJ2-3; clone size: .; V gene: TRBV5-4; D gene: TRBD2
CDR3 DNA: TGTGCCAGTAGTATTTTGGTTGGACAGGGTCATCAGCCCCAGCATTTT; CDR3 protein: CASSILVGQGHQPQHF; J gene: TRBJ1-5; clone size: .; V gene: TRBV19; D gene: TRBD1
CDR3 DNA: TGTGCCATCAGTGAGTCGGGGGCGGGTAAGCAGTACTTC; CDR3 protein: CAISESGAGKQYF; J gene: TRBJ2-7; clone size: few; V gene: TRBV10-3; D gene: .
CDR3 DNA: TGTGCCAGCAGTTTACAGGGCTACACTGAAGCTTTCTTT; CDR3 protein: CASSLQGYTEAFF; J gene: TRBJ1-1; clone size: .; V gene: TRBV12-3/TRBV12-4; D gene: .
CDR3 DNA: TGTGCCTGGAGCCCCGGGACAGGGAATTCACCCCTCCACTTT; CDR3 protein: CAWSPGTGNSPLHF; J gene: TRBJ1-6; clone size: .; V gene: TRBV30; D gene: TRBD1
CDR3 DNA: TGTGCCAGCACCCGGACAGGGGGGTATAATTCACCCCTCCACTTT; CDR3 protein: CASTRTGGYNSPLHF; J gene: TRBJ1-6; clone size: .; V gene: TRBV6-5; D gene: TRBD1
CDR3 DNA: TGTGCCAGCCCCCAACTAGCGGCTAGCACAGATACGCAGTATTTT; CDR3 protein: CASPQLAASTDTQYF; J gene: TRBJ2-3; clone size: .; V gene: TRBV2; D gene: TRBD2
CDR3 DNA: TGTGCCATCAGTGAGGGGGGCAGGGGCACTGAAGCTTTCTTT; CDR3 protein: CAISEGGRGTEAFF; J gene: TRBJ1-1; clone size: .; V gene: TRBV10-3; D gene: .
CDR3 DNA: TGTGCCAGCAGGTTCCTGGAGAATGAGCAGTTCTTC; CDR3 protein: CASRFLENEQFF; J gene: TRBJ2-1; clone size: many; V gene: TRBV6-6; D gene: .
CDR3 DNA: TGCAGTGCTAGTGTATCCCTCAATGAAAAACTGTTTTTT; CDR3 protein: CSASVSLNEKLFF; J gene: TRBJ1-4; clone size: .; V gene: TRBV20-1; D gene: .
CDR3 DNA: TGTGCCAGCAGCTTTTCAGGACAGGGATTCTACGAGCAGTACTTC; CDR3 protein: CASSFSGQGFYEQYF; J gene: TRBJ2-7; clone size: once; V gene: TRBV5-6; D gene: TRBD1
CDR3 DNA: TGTGCCAGCAGCTTAGGGACAAAAAACATTCAGTACTTC; CDR3 protein: CASSLGTKNIQYF; J gene: TRBJ2-4; clone size: .; V gene: TRBV11-2; D gene: .
CDR3 DNA: TGTGCCAGCAGTTTATACGGACTAGCGGGGGAGCAGTACTTC; CDR3 protein: CASSLYGLAGEQYF; J gene: TRBJ2-7; clone size: .; V gene: TRBV27; D gene: TRBD2
CDR3 DNA: TGTGCCAGCAGTGAAGGGGGGGTTCATGAGCAGTTCTTC; CDR3 protein: CASSEGGVHEQFF; J gene: TRBJ2-1; clone size: .; V gene: TRBV2; D gene: .
CDR3 DNA: TGTGCCAGCAGCCAAGGGGAGGGGTCCTACAATGAGCAGTTCTTC; CDR3 protein: CASSQGEGSYNEQFF; J gene: TRBJ2-1; clone size: .; V gene: TRBV3-1/TRBV3-2; D gene: TRBD2
CDR3 DNA: TGTGCCAGCAGGGCCGGGACAGCCTCCTACGAGCAGTACTTC; CDR3 protein: CASRAGTASYEQYF; J gene: TRBJ2-7; clone size: .; V gene: TRBV2; D gene: TRBD1
CDR3 DNA: TGTGCCACCAGTGACGGGACTGACTATGGCTACACCTTC; CDR3 protein: CATSDGTDYGYTF; J gene: TRBJ1-2; clone size: .; V gene: TRBV24-1; D gene: .
CDR3 DNA: TGTGCCTGGAGTAGGACAGCTTCCTACGAGCAGTACTTC; CDR3 protein: CAWSRTASYEQYF; J gene: TRBJ2-7; clone size: once; V gene: TRBV30; D gene: .
CDR3 DNA: TGTGCCAGCAGCCGGGGACTAGTCGACGAGCAGTACTTC; CDR3 protein: CASSRGLVDEQYF; J gene: TRBJ2-7; clone size: .; V gene: TRBV5-5; D gene: TRBD2
CDR3 DNA: TGCGCCAGCAGCGTCCCCGGGCAGCCCCAGCATTTT; CDR3 protein: CASSVPGQPQHF; J gene: TRBJ1-5; clone size: once; V gene: TRBV10-2; D gene: .
CDR3 DNA: TGTGCCTGCCGGAGGGACCTAGGCACCGGGGAGCTGTTTTTT; CDR3 protein: CACRRDLGTGELFF; J gene: TRBJ2-2; clone size: .; V gene: TRBV30; D gene: .
CDR3 DNA: TGTGCCAGCAGCGTAGTACTAGCGGGCTCCTACAATGAGCAGTTCTTC; CDR3 protein: CASSVVLAGSYNEQFF; J gene: TRBJ2-1; clone size: .; V gene: TRBV5-8; D gene: TRBD2
CDR3 DNA: TGTGCCAGCAGCTTAGTGGAGGAGAACACCGGGGAGCTGTTTTTT; CDR3 protein: CASSLVEENTGELFF; J gene: TRBJ2-2; clone size: .; V gene: TRBV7-9; D gene: .
CDR3 DNA: TGTGCCAGCAATTACCGACTAGGGACCTACGAGCAGTACTTC; CDR3 protein: CASNYRLGTYEQYF; J gene: TRBJ2-7; clone size: .; V gene: TRBV6-2/TRBV6-3; D gene: .
CDR3 DNA: TGTGCCAGCAGCCAAGCCGGGAGGGCCGTGGAGACCCAGTACTTC; CDR3 protein: CASSQAGRAVETQYF; J gene: TRBJ2-5; clone size: once; V gene: TRBV3-1/TRBV3-2; D gene: TRBD2
CDR3 DNA: TGTGCCAGCAGTTATAGACAGTTTGACTACGAGCAGTACTTC; CDR3 protein: CASSYRQFDYEQYF; J gene: TRBJ2-7; clone size: .; V gene: TRBV6-5; D gene: .
CDR3 DNA: TGTGCAAGTCGCTTTAACCTCGGACTAGCGGGAGCAGATACGCAGTATTTT; CDR3 protein: CASRFNLGLAGADTQYF; J gene: TRBJ2-3; clone size: .; V gene: TRBV12-2; D gene: .
CDR3 DNA: TGCGCCAGCAGGCCGACTAGCGGGAGCACCGGGGAGCTGTTTTTT; CDR3 protein: CASRPTSGSTGELFF; J gene: TRBJ2-2; clone size: .; V gene: TRBV5-1; D gene: TRBD2
CDR3 DNA: TGCGCCAGCAGCCCGGGGACAGGGGGCCAAGAGACCCAGTACTTC; CDR3 protein: CASSPGTGGQETQYF; J gene: TRBJ2-5; clone size: .; V gene: TRBV5-1; D gene: TRBD1
CDR3 DNA: TGTGCCAGCAGCCAAACCGTGAGAGATACGCAGTATTTT; CDR3 protein: CASSQTVRDTQYF; J gene: TRBJ2-3; clone size: .; V gene: TRBV14; D gene: .